Listed here is a single T cell receptor beta chain. These data belong to a study of patients and donors after allogeneic stem cell transplantation. This CDR3 is built from 15 residues. Germline-derived CDR1 and CDR2 are MGHDK and SYGVNS. Trimming left V 3 bases short and J 4 bases short, with 15 bases between. TCRdb reanalysed the RT-PCR reads using MiXCR and keeps one entry per CDR3 protein. The table shows under 200,000 distinct CDR3 sequences, with approximately 24% occurring only once. The sequenced sample consisted of blood, either unsorted or a sorted T cell fraction (not recorded which). The chain combines TRBV25-1 with TRBJ2-5; D is unclear. This clonotype was sampled from a human donor who was either an allogeneic HSCT recipient or a stem cell or donor lymphocyte infusion donor (not recorded which). It is not recorded whose cells these are; they may come from a transplant donor. The CDR3, as DNA: TGTGCCAGCAGTGACCCGTCGCATGATATAGAGACCCAGTACTTC. Translating gives CASSDPSHDIETQYF. Based on the CDR3 plus reference TRBV25-1 and TRBJ2-5, the full variable domain is EADIYQTPRYLVIGTGKKITLECSQTMGHDKMYWYQQDPGMELHLIHYSYGVNSTEKGDLSSESTVSRIRTEHFPLTLESARPSHTSQYLCASSDPSHDIETQYFGPGTRLLVL.